The clone carrying this T cell receptor (beta chain) appeared a single time. Its antigen is still unknown. Sequenced by immunoSEQ multiplex PCR; TCRdb stores in-frame clones only, minus some. The sample contains around 150,000 clones, roughly nine tenths of which appear only once. This sample stems from a study of T cell responses to AZD1222 COVID-19 vaccine. Study-level results: Spike-specific TCR breadth and depth went up after people got two AZD1222 doses.

The CDR3 spans 11 residues. Germline V gene data show CDR1 as DFQATT and CDR2 as SNEGSKA (reference sequence). The rearrangement uses TRBV20-1 and TRBJ1-1; perhaps TRBD1 as D (6 bases). The receptor was isolated from an adult in good health. The sample was peripheral blood, taken on day 0 of MenACWY control vaccination. This chain's CDR3 is CRGHRDLEAFF. For the CDR3, the DNA is TGCAGGGGACACAGGGACCTTGAAGCTTTCTTT.